Sequencing of this T cell receptor beta chain was carried out in a study of T cell repertoires in cytomegalovirus infection. Overall study: Well-studied HLA-B-restricted CMV epitopes were used in the study alongside recently identified HLA-C-restricted ones. Public TCR beta signatures indicated both CMV infection and matching HLA type.

Findings of the study overall: The ex vivo response showed dominance by HLA-C-restricted CMV-specific TCR beta clonotypes. Individuals carrying CMV plus the relevant HLA were identified by cumulative frequency of public TCR beta families.

MiXCR, applied by TCRdb to the reads, yields one record per CDR3 protein. The table has about 830,000 distinct CDR3 sequences, over 25% seen once; the top ten hold under 15%. Germline lookup yields CDR1 SGHAT and CDR2 FQNNGV. V gave up 0 bases and J gave up 0 bases, with 12 bases separating them. The CDR3 is 17 amino acids. Points on this clonotype: As yet, its antigen is unknown.

The sequence was collected from a human donor in good health (CMV status not recorded). Some clones in this sample may be carry-over from other donors' samples. Material: cultured CD8+ T cells from PBMCs, obtained from culture after CMV antigen stimulation. The V and J genes are TRBV11-2 and TRBJ2-4; D assignment may be TRBD1 or TRBD2 (7 bases each). The CDR3 DNA reads TGTGCCAGCAGCTTAGATCCCAGGGGGGGAGCCAAAAACATTCAGTACTTC. Translated: CASSLDPRGGAKNIQYF.